The sequence of this TCR beta chain was determined in a study of spatial heterogeneity in lung cancer. Study-level information: Alpha-chain sequences were detected in numbers that were consistently lower than beta-chain sequences. Strong correlation linked TCR transcript counts in tumor regions to a T cell module score derived from matched bulk RNA-seq. Study-wide results and limits: Tumors with more nonsynonymous mutations had more expanded intratumoral alpha and beta TCRs. There was tracking of ubiquitous and regional nonsynonymous mutations by the respective counts of ubiquitous and regional expanded TCRs.

This clonotype counts as medium-sized. The target antigen is unknown. Documented time point: sample taken at primary tumor resection. Without sorting, whole RNA was sequenced from tumor, nontumor lung or frozen PBMC. One entry per CDR3 protein results from TCRdb running MiXCR on the 5' RACE reads. Of approximately 3,400 distinct CDR3 sequences listed, roughly 37% were seen once; the top ten hold around 12%. J was trimmed by 8 bases and V by 0 bases; bases with no gene match: 7. Germline-derived CDR1 and CDR2 are SGHDN and FVKESK. The length of the CDR3 is 15 residues. The origin of this receptor is a female donor with early-stage non-small cell lung cancer. The specimen comprised lung tumor tissue, sampled at surgery. This sequence joins TRBV14 and TRBJ1-2, with 9 bases identical to TRBD1. The chain's CDR3 is CASSQDSGTGLGYTF. In nucleotides, the CDR3 is TGTGCCAGCAGCCAAGATTCCGGGACAGGGTTAGGCTACACCTTC.